A selection of T cell receptor beta chains follows, all from one sample in a study of cytomegalovirus exposure and HLA in healthy donors. Libraries were prepared by immunoSEQ multiplex PCR; TCRdb keeps only in-frame clonotypes and omits some of them. Of about 92,000 clones listed, roughly 80% are singletons. Sequencing was done on a sample of PBMCs. These receptors all come from a man aged 50-60 years in good health and CMV-seropositive. CDR3s leave out the opening cysteine and the closing phenylalanine or tryptophan.

J gene	V gene	CDR3 protein
TRBJ2-1	TRBV7-3	ASSLARSSYNEQL
TRBJ1-1	TRBV18	ASSTYTGAIGTEAF
TRBJ1-1	TRBV6-5	ASSPRQGATEAF
TRBJ2-5	TRBV7-3	ASSLAGGRGETQY
TRBJ2-5	TRBV7-2	ASSLVRQVVQETQY
TRBJ2-5	TRBV7-7	ASSLSSGIRETQY
TRBJ1-1	TRBV7-2	ASSSYRGTEAF
TRBJ2-2	TRBV6-5	ASSTGRGGELF
TRBJ2-3	TRBV5-1	ASSFNSVTDTQY
TRBJ1-4	TRBV4-3	ASSQDREGGKLF
TRBJ2-3	TRBV6-1	ASAGFVGDTQY
TRBJ1-4	TRBV30	AWSVPWGGANEKLF
TRBJ1-1	TRBV14	ASSLGPGNTEAF
TRBJ2-5	TRBV7-2	ASSLATTSGEQETQY
TRBJ1-6	TRBV7-8	ASSFSGQGNSPLH
TRBJ1-2	TRBV28	ASSLSAVEGYT
TRBJ1-5	TRBV13	ASSARPVGVGNQPQH
TRBJ1-5	TRBV5-6	ASSSRGHFNQPQN
TRBJ1-1	TRBV6-1	ASSRQGASEAF
TRBJ2-1	TRBV11-2	ASSARASGGAYNEQF
TRBJ2-3	TRBV7-3	ASGAGLSTDTQY
TRBJ2-3	TRBV5-4	AGLLAGSPTDTQY
TRBJ2-3	TRBV27	ASSLRASGVTDTQY
TRBJ1-5	TRBV7-9	ASSLIRDSYSNQPQH
TRBJ2-2	TRBV7-9	ASSPLLGRGRNGELF
TRBJ2-7	TRBV7-2	ASSVLYEQY
TRBJ2-7	TRBV21-1	ASKAGLADSYEQY
TRBJ2-5	TRBV7-3	ASSLSGVEETQY
TRBJ2-1	TRBV5-1	ASSSEPGGPSEQF
TRBJ2-1	TRBV25-1	ASSEEGVRYEQF
TRBJ2-3	TRBV7-9	ASSPRGEGAQY
TRBJ1-6	TRBV30	ASGGISYNSPLH
TRBJ2-2	TRBV7-6	ASSQQGAGELF
TRBJ2-5	TRBV7-9	ASSLARETQY
TRBJ2-3	TRBV4-2	ASSQDVQASTDTQY
TRBJ1-1	TRBV7-2	ASSSPTGVGTEAF
TRBJ2-2	TRBV10-3	ATRPRSGELF
TRBJ2-5	TRBV5-1	ASSLSGQETQY
TRBJ2-5	TRBV11-1	ASTPEPGSETQY
TRBJ2-7	TRBV5-8	ASSLELGGNSYEQY
TRBJ2-3	TRBV7-2	ASSLRGGGSDTQY
TRBJ1-2	TRBV28	ASSFPQGFYGYT
TRBJ2-1	TRBV25-1	ASSAAGNYNEQF
TRBJ1-5	TRBV27	ASSSDRGPGPQH
TRBJ2-7	TRBV11-2	ASSPTGHEQY